This T cell receptor (beta chain) emerged from a study of blood T cell repertoires in COVID-19. As for the study in general: Collection of acute and convalescent COVID-19 samples took place in the United States, Italy and Spain. PBMCs, B-cell-depleted T cells, or T cells provided the cDNA or gDNA that made up the material.

How the authors handled the data: Amplification of reference gene primers was used by the study to estimate nucleated cell counts. TCRdb's table, derived via immunoSEQ multiplex PCR, lists solely in-frame clones and lacks some. D and trimming were read from the DNA, whereas the V and J calls and clone size are those reported in that table. This sample carries 75,000 to 80,000 clones, 88% of them seen once, and the ten largest clones take over 8.5%. The length of the CDR3 is 15 residues. Germline V gene lookup returns CDR1 KGHSH and CDR2 LQKENI. V lost 3 bases and J lost 1, with 12 bases in between. The source material was peripheral blood. This sequence joins TRBV18 and TRBJ1-1, with a possible D match to TRBD1 (5 bases). The sequence came from a human donor in a cohort sampled during active COVID-19. CDR3 residues: CASSPRQTGNTEAFF. CDR3 sequence (DNA): TGTGCCAGCTCACCGAGACAGACTGGGAACACTGAAGCTTTCTTT.